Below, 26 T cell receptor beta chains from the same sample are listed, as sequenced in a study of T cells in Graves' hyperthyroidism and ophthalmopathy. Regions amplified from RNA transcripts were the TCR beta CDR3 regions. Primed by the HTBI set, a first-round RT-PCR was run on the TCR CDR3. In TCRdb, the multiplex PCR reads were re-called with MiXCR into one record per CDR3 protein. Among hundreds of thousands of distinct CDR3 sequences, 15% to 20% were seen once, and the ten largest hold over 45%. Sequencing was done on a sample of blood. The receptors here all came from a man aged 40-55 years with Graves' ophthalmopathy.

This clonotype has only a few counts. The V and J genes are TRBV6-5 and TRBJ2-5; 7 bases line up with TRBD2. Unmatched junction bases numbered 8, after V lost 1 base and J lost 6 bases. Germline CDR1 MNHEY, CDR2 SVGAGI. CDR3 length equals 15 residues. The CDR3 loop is CASSYYGGGPQTQYF. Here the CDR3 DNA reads TGTGCCAGCAGTTACTACGGGGGAGGGCCTCAGACCCAGTACTTC.

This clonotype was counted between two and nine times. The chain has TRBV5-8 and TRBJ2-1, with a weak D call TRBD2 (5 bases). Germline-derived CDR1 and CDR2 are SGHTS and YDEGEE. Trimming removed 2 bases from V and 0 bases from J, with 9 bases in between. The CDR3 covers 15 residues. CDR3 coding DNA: TGTGCCAGCAGCTTTGTGGGGAGCTCCTACAATGAGCAGTTCTTC. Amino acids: CASSFVGSSYNEQFF.

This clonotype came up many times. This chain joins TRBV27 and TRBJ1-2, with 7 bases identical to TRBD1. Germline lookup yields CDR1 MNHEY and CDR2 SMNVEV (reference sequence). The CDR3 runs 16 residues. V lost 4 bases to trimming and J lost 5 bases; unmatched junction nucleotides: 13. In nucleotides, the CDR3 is TGTGCCAGCAGTTACCGACAGGGTATAGGCAATTATGGCTACACCTTC. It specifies CASSYRQGIGNYGYTF.

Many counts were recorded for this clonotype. CDR3 nucleotide sequence: TGTGCCAGCAGCTTAGTAGGGGGCGGGCTAGCGGGGACCCCCTACAATGAGCAGTTCTTC. Translation: CASSLVGGGLAGTPYNEQFF. The chain links TRBV7-2 to TRBJ2-1; 9 bases line up with TRBD2. The CDR3 runs 20 residues. The junction had 15 bases not matched to a gene; V was cut back by 1 base and J by 2 bases. CDR1 and CDR2 from the germline V gene are SGHTA and FQGNSA.

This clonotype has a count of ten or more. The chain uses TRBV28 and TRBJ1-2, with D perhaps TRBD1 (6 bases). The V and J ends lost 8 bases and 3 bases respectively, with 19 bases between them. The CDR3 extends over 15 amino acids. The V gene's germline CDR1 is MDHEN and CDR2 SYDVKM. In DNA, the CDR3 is TGTGCCAGCTTCGGACACCGAAAGGGGGACTATGGCTACACCTTC. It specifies CASFGHRKGDYGYTF.

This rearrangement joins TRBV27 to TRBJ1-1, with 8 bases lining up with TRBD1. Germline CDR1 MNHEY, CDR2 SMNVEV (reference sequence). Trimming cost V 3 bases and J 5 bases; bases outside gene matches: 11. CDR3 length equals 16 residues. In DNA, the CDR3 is TGTGCCAGCAGTTTCGGGCGGACAGGGAGCATAACTGAAGCTTTCTTT. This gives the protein CASSFGRTGSITEAFF.

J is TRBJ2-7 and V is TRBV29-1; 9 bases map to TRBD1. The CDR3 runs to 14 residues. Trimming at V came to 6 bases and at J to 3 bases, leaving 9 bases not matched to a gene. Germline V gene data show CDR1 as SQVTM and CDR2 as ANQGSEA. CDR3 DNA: TGCAGCGTCCCGGGACAGGGAAAGGGCTACGAGCAGTACTTC. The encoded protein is CSVPGQGKGYEQYF.

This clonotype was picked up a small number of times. The chain's CDR3 is CSVSRGSNQPQHF. CDR3 in DNA: TGCAGTGTCAGTAGGGGTAGCAATCAGCCCCAGCATTTT. This chain uses TRBV20-1 with TRBJ1-5, with a possible D match to TRBD1 (5 bases). V was trimmed by 7 bases and J by 0 bases, leaving 10 bases between them. The CDR3 has 13 residues. Germline values: CDR1 DFQATT, CDR2 SNEGSKA (reference sequence).

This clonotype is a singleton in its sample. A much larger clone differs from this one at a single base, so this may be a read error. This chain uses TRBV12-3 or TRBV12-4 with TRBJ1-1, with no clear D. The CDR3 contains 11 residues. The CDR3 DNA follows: TGTGCCAACAGTGCCCGAGCTGAAGCTTTCTTT. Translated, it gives CANSARAEAFF.

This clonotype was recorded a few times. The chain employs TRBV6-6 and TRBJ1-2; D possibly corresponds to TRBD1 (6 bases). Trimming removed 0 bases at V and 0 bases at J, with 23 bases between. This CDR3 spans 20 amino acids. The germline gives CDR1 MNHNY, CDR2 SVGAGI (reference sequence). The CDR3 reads CASSYSRLGGWGPANYGYTF. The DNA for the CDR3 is TGTGCCAGCAGTTACTCAAGGCTTGGGGGGTGGGGGCCTGCTAACTATGGCTACACCTTC.

For the CDR3, the DNA is TGTGCCAGCAGTTACTTAGGACAGGGAGGGGCCGGGGAGCTGTTTTTT. The encoded protein is CASSYLGQGGAGELFF. The chain uses TRBV6-5 and TRBJ2-2; a weak D match, TRBD1 (8 bases). Germline loops: CDR1 MNHEY, CDR2 SVGAGI. V dropped 1 base and J dropped 6 bases, with 15 bases sitting between them. CDR3 length: 16 amino acids.

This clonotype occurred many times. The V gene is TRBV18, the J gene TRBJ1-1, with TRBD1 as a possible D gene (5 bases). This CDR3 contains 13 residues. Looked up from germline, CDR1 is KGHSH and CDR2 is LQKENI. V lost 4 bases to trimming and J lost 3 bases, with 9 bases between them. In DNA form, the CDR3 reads TGTGCCAGCTCACGGGACGGGTACACTGAAGCTTTCTTT. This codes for CASSRDGYTEAFF.

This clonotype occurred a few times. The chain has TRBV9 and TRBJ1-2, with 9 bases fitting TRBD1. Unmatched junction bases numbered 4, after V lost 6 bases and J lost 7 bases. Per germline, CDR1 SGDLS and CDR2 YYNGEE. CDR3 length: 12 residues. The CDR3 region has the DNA TGTGCCAGCACCCGACAGGGGGGTGGCTACACCTTC. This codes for CASTRQGGGYTF.

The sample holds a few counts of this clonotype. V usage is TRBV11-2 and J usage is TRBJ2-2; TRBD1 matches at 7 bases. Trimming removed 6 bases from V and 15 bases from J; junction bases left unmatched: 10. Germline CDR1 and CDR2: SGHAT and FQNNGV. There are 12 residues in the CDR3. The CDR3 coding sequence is TGTGCCAGCAGTTACTCGACAGGGATGTTGTTTTTT. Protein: CASSYSTGMLFF.

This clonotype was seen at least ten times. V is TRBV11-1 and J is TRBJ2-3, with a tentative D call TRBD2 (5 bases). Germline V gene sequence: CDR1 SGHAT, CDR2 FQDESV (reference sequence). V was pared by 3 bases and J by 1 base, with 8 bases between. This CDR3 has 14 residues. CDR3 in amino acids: CASSFGMGTDTQYF. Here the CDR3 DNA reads TGTGCCAGCAGCTTCGGGATGGGCACAGATACGCAGTATTTT.

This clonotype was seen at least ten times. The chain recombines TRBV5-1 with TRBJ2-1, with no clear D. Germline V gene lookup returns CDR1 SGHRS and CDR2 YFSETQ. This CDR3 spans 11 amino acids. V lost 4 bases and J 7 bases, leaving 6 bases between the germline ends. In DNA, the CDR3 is TGCGCCAGCAGCGCTTTAAATGAGCAGTTCTTC. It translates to CASSALNEQFF. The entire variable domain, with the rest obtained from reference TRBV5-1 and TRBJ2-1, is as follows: KAGVTQTPRYLIKTRGQQVTLSCSPISGHRSVSWYQQTPGQGLQFLFEYFSETQRNKGNFPGRFSGRQFSNSRSEMNVSTLELGDSALYLCASSALNEQFFGPGTRLTVL.

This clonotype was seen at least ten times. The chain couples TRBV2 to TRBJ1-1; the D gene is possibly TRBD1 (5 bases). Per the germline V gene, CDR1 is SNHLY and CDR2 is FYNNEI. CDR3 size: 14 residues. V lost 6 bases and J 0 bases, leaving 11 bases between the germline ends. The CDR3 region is CASSDGAMNTEAFF. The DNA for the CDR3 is TGTGCCAGCAGCGACGGGGCAATGAACACTGAAGCTTTCTTT.

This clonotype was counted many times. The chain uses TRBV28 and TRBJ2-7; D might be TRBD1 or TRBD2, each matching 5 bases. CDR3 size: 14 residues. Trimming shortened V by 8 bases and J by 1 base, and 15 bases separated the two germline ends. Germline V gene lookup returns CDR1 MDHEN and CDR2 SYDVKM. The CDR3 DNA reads TGTGCCAGCGGGACCCCCGATAGTTCCTACGAGCAGTACTTC. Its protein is CASGTPDSSYEQYF.

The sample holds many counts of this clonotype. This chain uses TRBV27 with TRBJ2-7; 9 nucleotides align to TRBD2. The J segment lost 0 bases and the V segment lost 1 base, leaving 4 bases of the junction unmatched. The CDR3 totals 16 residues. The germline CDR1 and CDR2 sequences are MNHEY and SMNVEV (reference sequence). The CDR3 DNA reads TGTGCCAGCAGTTTATTCGCGGGAGGGAGCTCCTACGAGCAGTACTTC. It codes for CASSLFAGGSSYEQYF.

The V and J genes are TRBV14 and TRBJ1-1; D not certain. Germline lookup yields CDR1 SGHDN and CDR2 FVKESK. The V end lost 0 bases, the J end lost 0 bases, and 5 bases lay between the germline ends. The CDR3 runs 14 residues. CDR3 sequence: CASSQELMNTEAFF. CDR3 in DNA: TGTGCCAGCAGCCAAGAGCTCATGAACACTGAAGCTTTCTTT.

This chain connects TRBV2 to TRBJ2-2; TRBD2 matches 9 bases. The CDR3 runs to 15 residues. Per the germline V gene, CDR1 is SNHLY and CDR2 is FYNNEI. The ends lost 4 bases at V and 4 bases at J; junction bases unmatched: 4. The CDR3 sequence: CASSVGTSFTGELFF. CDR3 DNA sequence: TGTGCCAGCAGTGTGGGGACTAGCTTCACCGGGGAGCTGTTTTTT.

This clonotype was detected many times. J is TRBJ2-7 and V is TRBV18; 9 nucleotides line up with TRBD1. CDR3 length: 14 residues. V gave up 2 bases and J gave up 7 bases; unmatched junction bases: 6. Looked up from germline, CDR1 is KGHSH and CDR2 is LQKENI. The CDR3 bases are TGTGCCAGCTCACCAACGGACAGGGGTATAGAGCAGTACTTC. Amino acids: CASSPTDRGIEQYF.

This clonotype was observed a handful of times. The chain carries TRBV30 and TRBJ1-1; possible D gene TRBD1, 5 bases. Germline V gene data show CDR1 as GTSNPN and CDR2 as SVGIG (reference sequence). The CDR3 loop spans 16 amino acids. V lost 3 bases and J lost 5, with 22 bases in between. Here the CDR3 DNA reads TGTGCCTGGAGCGTCCTCGGGAGGGGCGGGAAGACTGAAGCTTTCTTT. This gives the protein CAWSVLGRGGKTEAFF.

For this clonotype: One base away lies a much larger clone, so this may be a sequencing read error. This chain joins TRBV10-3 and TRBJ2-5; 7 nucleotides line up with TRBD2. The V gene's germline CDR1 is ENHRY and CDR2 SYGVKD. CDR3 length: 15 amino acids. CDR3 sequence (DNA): TGTGCCATCAGTGAGGGGCTAGCGGCCGAAGAGGCCCAGTACTTC. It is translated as CAISEGLAAEEAQYF.

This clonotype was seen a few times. CDR3 protein: CASSFRGSLLGAFF. In DNA, the CDR3 is TGTGCCAGCAGTTTCCGGGGGAGTCTCCTAGGAGCTTTCTTT. The chain joins TRBV28 to TRBJ1-1; D may be TRBD1 (5 bases). The CDR3 is 14 amino acids. The V gene lost 3 bases and the J gene lost 10 bases, with 18 bases spanning the gap. Per germline, CDR1 MDHEN and CDR2 SYDVKM.

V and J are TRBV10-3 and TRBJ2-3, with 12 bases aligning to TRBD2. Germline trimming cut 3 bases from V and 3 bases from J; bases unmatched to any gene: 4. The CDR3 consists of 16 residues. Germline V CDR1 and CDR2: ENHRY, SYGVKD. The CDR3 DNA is TGTGCCATCAGTGATTTGACTAGCGGGAGAACAGATACGCAGTATTTT. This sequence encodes CAISDLTSGRTDTQYF.